The present T cell receptor beta chain was sequenced within a study of beta chain features in type 1 diabetes. At the level of the study: About 98,000,000 sorted cells were examined across all samples. Whole-study findings and limits: Cells that show high TCR expression could be over-represented by cDNA sequencing. TCRB CDR3 length was moderately but significantly reduced in all four CD4+ subsets of Type 1 diabetes patients.

As regards this clone: Its antigen is still unknown.

The authors sorted CD4+ naive, central memory, regulatory and stem cell-like memory cells via CD45RO/CCR7/CD25/CD127/CD95/CD27. The sequenced template was cDNA made from the entire isolated RNA. This table comes from immunoSEQ multiplex PCR, and its TCRdb copy is limited to in-frame clones, with some not included. The table has a few hundred thousand clones, around 9.9% seen once. This clonotype was obtained from a man between 18 and 35 years old in good health. Sequencing used central memory CD4+ T cells from blood.

In DNA, the CDR3 is TGTGCCAGCAGTTTAAAGGGGACAGGTCTACGGGGCTATGGCTACACCTTC. Its translation is CASSLKGTGLRGYGYTF. This rearrangement joins TRBV28 to TRBJ1-2; 8 positions match TRBD1. After removal of 2 bases from V and 4 bases from J, the junction contained 12 bases not matched to a gene. From germline, CDR1 is MDHEN and CDR2 SYDVKM. The CDR3 has 17 amino acids.